This T cell receptor (beta chain) was obtained from a study of cytomegalovirus exposure and HLA in healthy donors. About the research overall: The roughly 120 validation repertoires, a later analysis reported, used the same platform as the approximately 670 first-cohort repertoires.

Concerning this clone itself: The antigen is unknown.

Between the trimmed V and J ends, which lost 6 bases and 4 bases, there was a span of 13 bases. Germline CDR1 reads SGHNT; CDR2 reads YYREEE (reference sequence). The CDR3 covers 13 residues. Study-level results: TCR beta chains numbering about 160 were designated cytomegalovirus-associated. It was confirmed in vitro that a few of the CMV-associated chains were specific for CMV antigens.

Libraries were prepared by immunoSEQ multiplex PCR; TCRdb keeps only in-frame clonotypes and omits some of them. The sample records about 350,000 clones, about nine tenths being singletons. This clonotype originated in a woman aged 25 to 39 in good health and CMV-seropositive. The rearrangement links TRBV5-4 to TRBJ1-1; no clear D gene. The sample consisted of PBMCs. The CDR3 spells CASTGMSGTEAFF. The CDR3 coding sequence is TGTGCCAGCACCGGAATGAGCGGCACTGAAGCTTTCTTT.